Sequencing of this TCR beta chain was carried out in a study of blood T cells in healthy people across ages. Study conclusions and caveats: TCR beta diversity per million T cells fell roughly linearly with age. As naive T cell percentage varied, TCR beta diversity correlated strongly with it. Estimates based on one million T cells were treated as lower bounds.

The donors, all healthy, were Caucasians living in Russia, aged roughly 6 to 90. Alongside a J-beta primer mix, a sample-barcoded 5' primer served in a second PCR lasting roughly 7 to 11 cycles. TCRdb redid the calling of the 5' RACE reads with MiXCR, one entry per CDR3 protein. The table has approximately 700,000 distinct CDR3 sequences, roughly 32% seen once. Trimming took 3 bases from V and 0 from J, leaving 15 bases between them. CDR1 and CDR2 from the germline V gene are SGHDT and YYEEEE. CDR3 size: 17 residues. This clonotype was seen at least ten times. Antigen: not known. The sequence came from a woman older than 75 in good health. Sequenced: blood. This chain connects TRBV5-6 to TRBJ1-4, with D possibly matching TRBD1 (6 bases). In DNA form, the CDR3 reads TGTGCCAGCAGCTCCGTCGGGGGGCCTGCAACTAATGAAAAACTGTTTTTT. Translation gives CASSSVGGPATNEKLFF.